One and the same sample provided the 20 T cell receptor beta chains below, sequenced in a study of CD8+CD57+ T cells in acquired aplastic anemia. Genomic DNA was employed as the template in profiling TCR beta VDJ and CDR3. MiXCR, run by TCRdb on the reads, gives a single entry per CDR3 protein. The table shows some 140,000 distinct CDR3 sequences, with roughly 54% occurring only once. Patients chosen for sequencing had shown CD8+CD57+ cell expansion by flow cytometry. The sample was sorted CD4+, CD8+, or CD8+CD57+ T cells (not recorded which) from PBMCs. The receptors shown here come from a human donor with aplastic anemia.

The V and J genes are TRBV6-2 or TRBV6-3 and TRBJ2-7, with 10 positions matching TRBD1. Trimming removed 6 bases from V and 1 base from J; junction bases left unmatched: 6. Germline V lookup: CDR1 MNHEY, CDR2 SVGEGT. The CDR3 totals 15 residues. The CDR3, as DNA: TGTGCCAGCAGAAGGGGACAGGGGCCTTCCTACGAGCAGTACGTC. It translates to CASRRGQGPSYEQYV.

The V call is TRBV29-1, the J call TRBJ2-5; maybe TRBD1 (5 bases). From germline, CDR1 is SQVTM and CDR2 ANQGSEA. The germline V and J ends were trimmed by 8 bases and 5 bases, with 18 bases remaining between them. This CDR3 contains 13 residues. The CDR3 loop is CSTSGSLQETQYF. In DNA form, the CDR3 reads TGCAGCACGTCAGGGTCCTTACAGGAGACCCAGTACTTC.

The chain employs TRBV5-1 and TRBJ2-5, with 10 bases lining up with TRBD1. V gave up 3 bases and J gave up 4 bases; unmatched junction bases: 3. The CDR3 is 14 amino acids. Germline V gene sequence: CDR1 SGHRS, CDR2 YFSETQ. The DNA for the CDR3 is TGCGCCAGCAGCTCCGGGGACAGGGGAGAGACCCAGTACTTC. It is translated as CASSSGDRGETQYF.

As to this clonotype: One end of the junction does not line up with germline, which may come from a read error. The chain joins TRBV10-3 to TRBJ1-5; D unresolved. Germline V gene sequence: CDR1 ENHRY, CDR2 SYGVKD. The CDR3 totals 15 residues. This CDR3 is CASSYRPSSNQLQHF. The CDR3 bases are TGTGCCAGCAGTTACCGGCCAAGCAGCAATCAGCTCCAGCATTTT.

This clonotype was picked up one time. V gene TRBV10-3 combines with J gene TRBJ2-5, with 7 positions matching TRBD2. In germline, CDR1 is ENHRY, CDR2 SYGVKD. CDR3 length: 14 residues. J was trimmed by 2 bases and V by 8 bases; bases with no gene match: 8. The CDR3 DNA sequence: TGTGCCATCTCGTCGGGCGGGAGTCAAGAGACCCAGTACTTC. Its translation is CAISSGGSQETQYF.

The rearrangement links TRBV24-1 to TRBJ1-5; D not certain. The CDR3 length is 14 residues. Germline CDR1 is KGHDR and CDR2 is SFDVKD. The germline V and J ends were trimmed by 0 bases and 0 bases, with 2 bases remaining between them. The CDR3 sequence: CATSDLNSNQPQHF. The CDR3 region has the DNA TGTGCCACCAGTGATTTGAATAGCAATCAGCCCCAGCATTTT.

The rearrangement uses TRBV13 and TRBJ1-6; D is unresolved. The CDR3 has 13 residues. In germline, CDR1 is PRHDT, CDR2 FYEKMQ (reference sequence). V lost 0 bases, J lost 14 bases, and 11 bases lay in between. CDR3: CASSLGQSFTLHF. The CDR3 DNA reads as TGTGCCAGCAGCTTAGGCCAAAGTTTCACCCTCCACTTT.

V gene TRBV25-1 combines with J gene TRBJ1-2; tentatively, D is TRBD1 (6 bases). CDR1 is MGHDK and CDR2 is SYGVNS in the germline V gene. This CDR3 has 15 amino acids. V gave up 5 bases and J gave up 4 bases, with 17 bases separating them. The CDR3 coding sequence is TGTGCCAGCAGTTTGGCGGGGGCGCGAGGCTATGGCTACACCTTC. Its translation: CASSLAGARGYGYTF.

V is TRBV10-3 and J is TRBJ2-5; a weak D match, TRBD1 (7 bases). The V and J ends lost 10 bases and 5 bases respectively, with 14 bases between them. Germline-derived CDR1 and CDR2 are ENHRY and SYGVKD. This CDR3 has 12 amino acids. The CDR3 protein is CASGTVGETQYF. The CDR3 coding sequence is TGTGCCAGCGGGACAGTAGGGGAGACCCAGTACTTC.

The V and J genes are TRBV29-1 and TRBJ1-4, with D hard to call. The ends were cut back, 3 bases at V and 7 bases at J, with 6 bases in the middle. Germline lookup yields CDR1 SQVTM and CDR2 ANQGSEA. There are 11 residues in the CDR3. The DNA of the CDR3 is TGCAGCGTTGAGAAGGGTGAAAAACTGTTTTTT. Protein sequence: CSVEKGEKLFF.

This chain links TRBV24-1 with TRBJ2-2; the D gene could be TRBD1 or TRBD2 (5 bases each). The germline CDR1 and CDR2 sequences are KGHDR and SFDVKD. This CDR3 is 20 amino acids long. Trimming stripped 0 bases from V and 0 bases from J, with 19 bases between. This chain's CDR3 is CATSDLGVPGTGANTGELFF. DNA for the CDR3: TGTGCCACCAGTGATTTGGGAGTGCCAGGGACCGGAGCGAACACCGGGGAGCTGTTTTTT.

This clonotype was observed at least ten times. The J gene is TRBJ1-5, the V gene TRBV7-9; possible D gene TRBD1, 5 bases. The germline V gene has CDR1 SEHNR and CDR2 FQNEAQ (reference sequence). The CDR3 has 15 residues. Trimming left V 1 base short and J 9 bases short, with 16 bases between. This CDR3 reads CASSLGDGETPPQHF. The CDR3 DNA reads TGTGCCAGCAGCTTAGGGGACGGTGAAACTCCGCCCCAGCATTTT.

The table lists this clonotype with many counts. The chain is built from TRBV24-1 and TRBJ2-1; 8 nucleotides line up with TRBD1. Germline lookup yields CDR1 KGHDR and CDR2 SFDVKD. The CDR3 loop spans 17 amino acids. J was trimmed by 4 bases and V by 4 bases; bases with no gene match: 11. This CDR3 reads CATSDRLGTGVYNEQFF. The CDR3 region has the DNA TGTGCCACCAGTGACCGGCTCGGGACAGGTGTTTACAATGAGCAGTTCTTC.

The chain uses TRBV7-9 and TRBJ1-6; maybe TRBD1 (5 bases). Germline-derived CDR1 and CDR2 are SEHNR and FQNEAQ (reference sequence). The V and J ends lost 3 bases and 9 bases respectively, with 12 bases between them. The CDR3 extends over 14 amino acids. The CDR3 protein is CASSFAGTRSPLHF. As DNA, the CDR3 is TGTGCCAGCAGCTTTGCCGGGACCCGTTCACCCCTCCACTTT. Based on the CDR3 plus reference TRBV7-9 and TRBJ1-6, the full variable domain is DTGVSQNPRHKITKRGQNVTFRCDPISEHNRLYWYRQTLGQGPEFLTYFQNEAQLEKSRLLSDRFSAERPKGSFSTLEIQRTEQGDSAMYLCASSFAGTRSPLHFGNGTRLTVT.

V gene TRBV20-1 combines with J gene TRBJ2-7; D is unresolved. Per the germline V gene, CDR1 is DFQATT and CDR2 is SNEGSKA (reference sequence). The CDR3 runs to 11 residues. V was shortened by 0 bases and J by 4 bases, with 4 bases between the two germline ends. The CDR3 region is CSARDTYEQYF. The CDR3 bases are TGCAGTGCTAGAGATACGTACGAGCAGTACTTC.

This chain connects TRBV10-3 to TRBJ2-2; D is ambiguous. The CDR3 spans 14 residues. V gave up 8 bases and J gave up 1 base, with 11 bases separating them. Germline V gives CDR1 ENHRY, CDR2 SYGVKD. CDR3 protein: CAIQPALNTGELFF. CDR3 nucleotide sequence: TGTGCCATCCAACCCGCTCTGAACACCGGGGAGCTGTTTTTT.

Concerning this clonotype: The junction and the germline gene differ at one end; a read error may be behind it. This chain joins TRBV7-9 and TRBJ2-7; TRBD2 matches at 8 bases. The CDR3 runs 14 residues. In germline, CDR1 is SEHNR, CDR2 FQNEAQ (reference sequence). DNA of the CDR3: TGTGCCAGCACCTTAGCGGGGTCCTCCTACGAGCAGTACTTC. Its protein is CASTLAGSSYEQYF.

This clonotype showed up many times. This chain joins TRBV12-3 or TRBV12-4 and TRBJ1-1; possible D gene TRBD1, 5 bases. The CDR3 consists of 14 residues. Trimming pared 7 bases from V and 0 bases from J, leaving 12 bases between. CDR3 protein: CASMWGSLNTEAFF. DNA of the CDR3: TGTGCCAGCATGTGGGGGAGTTTGAACACTGAAGCTTTCTTT.

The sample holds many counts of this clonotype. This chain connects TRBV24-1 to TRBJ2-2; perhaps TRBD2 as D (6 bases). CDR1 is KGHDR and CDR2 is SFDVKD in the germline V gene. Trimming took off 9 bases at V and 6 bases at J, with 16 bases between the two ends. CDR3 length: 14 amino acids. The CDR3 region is CATVTSPGAGELFF. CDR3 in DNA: TGTGCCACCGTAACTAGCCCCGGGGCCGGGGAGCTGTTTTTT.

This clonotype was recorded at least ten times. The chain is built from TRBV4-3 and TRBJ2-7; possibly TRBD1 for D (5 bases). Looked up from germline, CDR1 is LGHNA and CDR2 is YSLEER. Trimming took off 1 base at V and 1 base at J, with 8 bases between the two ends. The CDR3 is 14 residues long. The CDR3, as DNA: TGCGCCAGCAGCCAAGGCAGGGTTTCCTACGAGCAGTACTTC. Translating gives CASSQGRVSYEQYF.